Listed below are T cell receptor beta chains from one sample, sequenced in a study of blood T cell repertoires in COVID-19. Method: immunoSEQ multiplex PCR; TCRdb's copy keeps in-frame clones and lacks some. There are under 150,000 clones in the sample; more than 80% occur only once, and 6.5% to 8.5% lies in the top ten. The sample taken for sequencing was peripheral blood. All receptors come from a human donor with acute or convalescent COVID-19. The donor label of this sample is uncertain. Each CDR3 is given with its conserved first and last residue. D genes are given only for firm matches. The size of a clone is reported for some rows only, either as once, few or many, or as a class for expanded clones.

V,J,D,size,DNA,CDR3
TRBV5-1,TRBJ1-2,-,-,TGCGCCAGCAGCCCCAGTAGTAGCAACTATGGCTACACCTTC,CASSPSSSNYGYTF
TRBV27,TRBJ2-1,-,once,TGTGCCAGCAATTCTCTCGGGAGCTCCTACAATGAGCAGTTCTTC,CASNSLGSSYNEQFF
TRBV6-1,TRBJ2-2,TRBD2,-,TGTGCCAGCAGTGCGGGAGGGCTTGGGATCACCGGGGAGCTGTTTTTT,CASSAGGLGITGELFF
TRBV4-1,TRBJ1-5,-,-,TGCGCCAGCAGCCAAGAGGCCCCCAGGCCCCAGCATTTT,CASSQEAPRPQHF
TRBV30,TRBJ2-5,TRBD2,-,TGTGCCTGGAGTGTAGCGGGACTAGCGGGGGGGAAGACCCAGTACTTC,CAWSVAGLAGGKTQYF
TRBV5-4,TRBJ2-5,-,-,TGTGCCAGCAGCTTGGCTCCCAAGACAGCAGAGACCCAGTACTTC,CASSLAPKTAETQYF
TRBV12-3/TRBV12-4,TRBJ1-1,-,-,TGTGCCAGCAGTTTAGCCCGCACTGAAGCTTTCTTT,CASSLARTEAFF
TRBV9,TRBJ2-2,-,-,TGTGCCAGCAGCGTACTTATCGGGGAGCTGTTTTTT,CASSVLIGELFF
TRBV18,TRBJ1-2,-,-,TGTGCCAGCTCCCCCGCCGGGAACTATGGCTACACCTTC,CASSPAGNYGYTF
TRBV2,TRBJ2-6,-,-,TGTGCCAGCAGGTACTCTGGGGCCAACGTCCTGACTTTC,CASRYSGANVLTF
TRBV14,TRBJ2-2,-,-,TGTGCCAGCAGTCACTTACAGGGTTGGGAGCTGTTTTTT,CASSHLQGWELFF
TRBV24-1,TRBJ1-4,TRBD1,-,TGTGCCACCAGTGACCCCGGGACAGGGGTGGAAAAACTGTTTTTT,CATSDPGTGVEKLFF
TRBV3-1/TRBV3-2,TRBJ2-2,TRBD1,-,TGTGCCAGCAGCCGCGGACAGGGTTTAGCGGGGGAGCTGTTTTTT,CASSRGQGLAGELFF
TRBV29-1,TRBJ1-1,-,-,TGCAGCGTTGAAGACCCACAGGGATTTGGGACTGAAGCTTTCTTT,CSVEDPQGFGTEAFF
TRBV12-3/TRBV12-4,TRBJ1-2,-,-,TGTGCCAGCAGTTTTAATGGCTACTATGGCTACACCTTC,CASSFNGYYGYTF
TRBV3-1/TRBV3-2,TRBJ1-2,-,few,TGTGCCAGCAGCCAAGATCAGGCAACCGACTATGGCTACACCTTC,CASSQDQATDYGYTF
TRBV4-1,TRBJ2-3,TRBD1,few,TGCGCCAGCAGCCCGGACAGGGGCAAGGGTTGGGTTAGCACAGATACGCAGTATTTT,CASSPDRGKGWVSTDTQYF
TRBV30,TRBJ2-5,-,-,TGTGCCTGGAGCCCAAAAGAGACCCAGTACTTC,CAWSPKETQYF
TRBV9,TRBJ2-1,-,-,TGTGCCAGCAGCGTAGCTGAGGACTCCTACAATGAGCAGTTCTTC,CASSVAEDSYNEQFF
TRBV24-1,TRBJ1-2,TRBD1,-,TGTGCCACCAGTGGGGGGACAGGCCGATACTATGGCTACACCTTC,CATSGGTGRYYGYTF
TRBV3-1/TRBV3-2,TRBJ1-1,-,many,TGTGCCAGCAGCCGCAGGGGAGGGACTGAAGCTTTCTTT,CASSRRGGTEAFF
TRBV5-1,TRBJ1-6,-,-,TGCGCCAGCAGCACAGGCGTTAGCTCCTATAATTCACCCCTCCACTTT,CASSTGVSSYNSPLHF
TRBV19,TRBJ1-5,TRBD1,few,TGTGCCAGTAGAGACAGGGACTATCAGCCCCAGCATTTT,CASRDRDYQPQHF
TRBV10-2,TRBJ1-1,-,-,TGCGCCAGCAGTGGGGGCCGAAACACTGAAGCTTTCTTT,CASSGGRNTEAFF
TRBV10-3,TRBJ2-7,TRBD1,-,TGTGCCATCAGTCGAGGACAGGACTCCTACGAGCAGTACTTC,CAISRGQDSYEQYF
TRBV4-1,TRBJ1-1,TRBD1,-,TGCGCCAGCAGCCAAGGGGACAGGTTTGTAGTTGTCAAACCCGTGAACACTGAAGCTTTCTTT,CASSQGDRFVVVKPVNTEAFF
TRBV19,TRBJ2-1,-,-,TGTGCCAGTAGTATAGGCTCCAGTAATGAGCAGTTCTTC,CASSIGSSNEQFF
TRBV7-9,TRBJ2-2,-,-,TGTGCCAGCAGCTTGGGGGTCCGCGGGGCCGGCCGGGGCGGGGAGCTGTTTTTT,CASSLGVRGAGRGGELFF
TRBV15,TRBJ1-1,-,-,TGTGCCACCAGCAAAGGCCGAGGGAACACTGAAGCTTTCTTT,CATSKGRGNTEAFF
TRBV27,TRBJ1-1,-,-,TGTGCCAGCAGCAGCCTAGGAGGGCTGAACACTGAAGCTTTCTTT,CASSSLGGLNTEAFF
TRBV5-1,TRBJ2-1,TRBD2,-,TGCGCCAGCAGCCGAGAACCTAGCGGGGGGGTGGATGAGCAGTTCTTC,CASSREPSGGVDEQFF
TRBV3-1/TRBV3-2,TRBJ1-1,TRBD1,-,TGTGCCAGCAGCCAAGGACAGGGGACTTCAGAAGCTTTCTTT,CASSQGQGTSEAFF
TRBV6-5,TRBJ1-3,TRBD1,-,TGTGCCAGCAGCCAGGGACAGGGCGGAAACACCATATATTTT,CASSQGQGGNTIYF
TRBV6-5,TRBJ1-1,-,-,TGTGCCAGCAGCGCGGGGACGAACACTGAAGCTTTCTTT,CASSAGTNTEAFF
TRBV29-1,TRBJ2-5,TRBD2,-,TGCAGCGTTGAAGGACTAGCGGAAGGAGAGACCCAGTACTTC,CSVEGLAEGETQYF
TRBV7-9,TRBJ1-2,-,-,TGTGCCAGCAGCCCTCAGCGGAAAGGGAACTATGGCTACACCTTC,CASSPQRKGNYGYTF
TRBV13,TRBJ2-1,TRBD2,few,TGTGCCAGCAGCTTAGGCCTAGGGCTAGCGGTCTACAATGAGCAGTTCTTC,CASSLGLGLAVYNEQFF
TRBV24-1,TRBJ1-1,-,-,TGTGCCACCAGTGATGGGTTGCGGGCTGAAGCTTTCTTT,CATSDGLRAEAFF
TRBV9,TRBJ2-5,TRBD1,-,TGTGCCAGCAGCGTAGATACAGGGGGCATAGAGACCCAGTACTTC,CASSVDTGGIETQYF
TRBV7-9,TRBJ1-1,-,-,TGTGCCAGCAGCTTGCAGGGTCCCCACACTGAAGCTTTCTTT,CASSLQGPHTEAFF
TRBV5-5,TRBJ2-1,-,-,TGTGCCAGCAGCTTCGGACTTCCAAGCCTATATAATGAGCAGTTCTTC,CASSFGLPSLYNEQFF
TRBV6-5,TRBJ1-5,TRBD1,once,TGTGCCAGCAGTACCGGGACAGATAGCAATCAGCCCCAGCATTTT,CASSTGTDSNQPQHF
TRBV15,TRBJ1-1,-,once,TGTGCCACCAGCGGATTAACAGGGTCGGCTGAAGCTTTCTTT,CATSGLTGSAEAFF